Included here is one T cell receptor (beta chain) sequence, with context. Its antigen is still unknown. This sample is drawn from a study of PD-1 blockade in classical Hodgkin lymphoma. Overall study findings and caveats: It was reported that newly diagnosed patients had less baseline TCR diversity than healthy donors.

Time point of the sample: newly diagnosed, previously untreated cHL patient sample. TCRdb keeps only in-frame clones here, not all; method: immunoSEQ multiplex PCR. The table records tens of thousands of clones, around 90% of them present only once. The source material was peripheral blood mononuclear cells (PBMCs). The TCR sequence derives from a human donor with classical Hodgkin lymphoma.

In nucleotides, the CDR3 is TGTGCCAGCAGCCAAGCCGGGACAGGCCTTAATGGCTACACCTTC. Amino acid sequence: CASSQAGTGLNGYTF. The V call is TRBV14, the J call TRBJ1-2; 8 nucleotides agree with TRBD1. Germline CDR1 reads SGHDN; CDR2 reads FVKESK. The CDR3 extends over 15 amino acids. The V gene end was trimmed by 1 base and the J gene end by 6 bases; junction bases not matched to a gene: 7.